This TCR beta chain appears in the sequencing data of a study of blood T cell repertoires in COVID-19. Study-level information: Spain, Italy and the United States supplied samples that represented acute and convalescent COVID-19. PBMCs, B-cell-depleted T cells, or T cells provided the cDNA or gDNA that made up the material.

Germline V gene lookup returns CDR1 SNHLY and CDR2 FYNNEI. V dropped 5 bases and J dropped 5; count of bases not matched to a gene: 6. This CDR3 comprises 14 residues. Authors' methods: Amplification with reference gene primers provided the estimates of nucleated cell counts. Sequencing used immunoSEQ multiplex PCR; TCRdb keeps in-frame clones, though not all of them. That table supplies the V and J calls and clone size; D and trimming were determined from the DNA. The sample records tens of thousands of clones, 70% to 90% being singletons. The sequence derives from a man in his 70s with active or convalescent COVID-19. The genes are TRBV2 and TRBJ1-5, with 7 bases aligning to TRBD1. The material sequenced was peripheral blood. The CDR3 loop reads CASSSGQPYQPQHF. The CDR3 DNA is TGTGCCAGCAGTTCGGGACAGCCCTATCAGCCCCAGCATTTT. The full variable domain, with the rest looked up from reference TRBV2 and TRBJ1-5, is EPEVTQTPSHQVTQMGQEVILRCVPISNHLYFYWYRQILGQKVEFLVSFYNNEISEKSEIFDDQFSVERPDGSNFTLKIRSTKLEDSAMYFCASSSGQPYQPQHFGDGTRLSIL.